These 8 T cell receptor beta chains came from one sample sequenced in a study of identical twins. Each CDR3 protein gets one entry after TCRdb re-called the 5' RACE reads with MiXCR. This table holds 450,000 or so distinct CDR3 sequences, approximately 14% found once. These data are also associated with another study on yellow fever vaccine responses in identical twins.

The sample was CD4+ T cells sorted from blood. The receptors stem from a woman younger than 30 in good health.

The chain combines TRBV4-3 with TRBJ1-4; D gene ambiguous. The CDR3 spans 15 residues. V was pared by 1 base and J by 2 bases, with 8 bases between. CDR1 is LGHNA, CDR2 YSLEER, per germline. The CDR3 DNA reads TGCGCCAGCAGCCAAGGGGGTTATACTAATGAAAAACTGTTTTTT. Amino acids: CASSQGGYTNEKLFF.

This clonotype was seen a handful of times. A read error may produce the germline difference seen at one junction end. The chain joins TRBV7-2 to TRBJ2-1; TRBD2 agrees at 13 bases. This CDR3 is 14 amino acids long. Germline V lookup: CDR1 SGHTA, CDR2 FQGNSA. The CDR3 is CASSSTTTGTSGIF. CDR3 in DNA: TGTGCCAGCAGCTCTACAACTACCGGGACTAGCGGGATCTTC.

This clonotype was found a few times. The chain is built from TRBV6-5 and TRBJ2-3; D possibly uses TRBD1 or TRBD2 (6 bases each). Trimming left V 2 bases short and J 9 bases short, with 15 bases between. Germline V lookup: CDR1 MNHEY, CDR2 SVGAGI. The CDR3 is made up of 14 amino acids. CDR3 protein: CASSYPIQGGTQYF. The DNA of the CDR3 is TGTGCCAGCAGTTACCCAATACAGGGAGGCACGCAGTATTTT.

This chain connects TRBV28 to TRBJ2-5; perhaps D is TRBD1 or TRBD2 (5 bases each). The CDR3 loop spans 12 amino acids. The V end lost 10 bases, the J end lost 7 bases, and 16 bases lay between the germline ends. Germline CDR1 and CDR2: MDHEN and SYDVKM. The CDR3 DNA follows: TGTGCCACCACGGGGCCATACGGGACCCAGTACTTC. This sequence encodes CATTGPYGTQYF.

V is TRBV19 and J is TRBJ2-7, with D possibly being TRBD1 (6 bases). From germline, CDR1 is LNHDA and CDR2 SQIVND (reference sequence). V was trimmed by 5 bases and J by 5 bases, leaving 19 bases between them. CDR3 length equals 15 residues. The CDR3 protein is CASSADTGLGHEQYF. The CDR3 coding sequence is TGTGCCAGTAGTGCCGATACAGGGCTGGGCCACGAGCAGTACTTC.

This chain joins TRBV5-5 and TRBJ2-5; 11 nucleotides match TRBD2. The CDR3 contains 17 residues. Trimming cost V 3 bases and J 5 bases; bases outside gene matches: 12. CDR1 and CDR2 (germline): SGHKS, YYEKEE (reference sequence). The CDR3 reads CASSSALTSGGRETQYF. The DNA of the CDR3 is TGTGCCAGCAGCTCCGCCCTAACTAGCGGGGGACGGGAGACCCAGTACTTC.

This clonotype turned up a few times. CDR3 loop: CSAQSQAAYEQYF. For the CDR3, the DNA is TGCAGTGCTCAATCCCAGGCGGCCTACGAGCAGTACTTC. This chain connects TRBV20-1 to TRBJ2-7; no reliable D call. Trimming took 5 bases from V and 2 from J, leaving 13 bases between them. Germline-derived CDR1 and CDR2 are DFQATT and SNEGSKA (reference sequence). CDR3 length equals 13 residues.

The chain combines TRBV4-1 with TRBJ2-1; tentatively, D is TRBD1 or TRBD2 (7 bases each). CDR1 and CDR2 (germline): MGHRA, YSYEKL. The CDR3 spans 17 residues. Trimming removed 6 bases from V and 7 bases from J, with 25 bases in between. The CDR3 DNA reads TGCGCCAGCAGATCCTTGGGTCCAGGGGGGGGTTCGAATGAGCAGTTCTTC. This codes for CASRSLGPGGGSNEQFF.